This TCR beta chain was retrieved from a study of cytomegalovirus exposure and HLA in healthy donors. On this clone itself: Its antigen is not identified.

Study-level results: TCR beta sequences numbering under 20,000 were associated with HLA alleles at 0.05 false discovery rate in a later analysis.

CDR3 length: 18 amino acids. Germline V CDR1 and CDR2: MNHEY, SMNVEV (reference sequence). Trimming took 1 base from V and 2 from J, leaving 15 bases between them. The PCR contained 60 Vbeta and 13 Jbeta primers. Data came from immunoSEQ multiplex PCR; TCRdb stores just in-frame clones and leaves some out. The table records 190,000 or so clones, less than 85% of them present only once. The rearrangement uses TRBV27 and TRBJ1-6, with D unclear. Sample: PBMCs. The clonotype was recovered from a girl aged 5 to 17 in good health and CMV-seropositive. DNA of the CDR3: TGTGCCAGCAGTTTATTCCCCAGGATGTACGCCTATAATTCACCCCTCCACTTT. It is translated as CASSLFPRMYAYNSPLHF.